The T cell receptor (beta chain) described here comes from a study of brain T cells in children with intractable seizures. This CDR3 is built from 15 residues. V was shortened by 8 bases and J by 2 bases, with 19 bases between the two germline ends. The study, taken as a whole, reports: HCMV serostatus was not known, and viral specificity came from CDR3 similarity only. Absence of clones before surgery may stem from lower sequencing depth.

Comment on this clone: What it recognizes is unknown.

Time point reported: blood from clinic visit 5 months post-surgery; TSC patient then seizure free. Sequencing was limited to surgery cases with top T cell transcript signatures in brain tissue. At least one anti-epileptic drug was given before surgery. The method was immunoSEQ multiplex PCR; TCRdb's version includes in-frame clones alone and lacks a portion of them. This sample has hundreds of thousands of clones, with 93% found just once. The receptor was isolated from a boy less than two years old with tuberous sclerosis and intractable seizures. Sequenced here: peripheral blood, sampled less than 6 months after surgery. V usage is TRBV5-3 and J usage is TRBJ2-5, with D hard to call. TRBV5-3 carries the ORF label, with uncertain function. CDR3 sequence reads: CARIPDPDRQETQYF. The DNA of the CDR3 is TGTGCCAGGATACCCGACCCAGATCGGCAAGAGACCCAGTACTTC.